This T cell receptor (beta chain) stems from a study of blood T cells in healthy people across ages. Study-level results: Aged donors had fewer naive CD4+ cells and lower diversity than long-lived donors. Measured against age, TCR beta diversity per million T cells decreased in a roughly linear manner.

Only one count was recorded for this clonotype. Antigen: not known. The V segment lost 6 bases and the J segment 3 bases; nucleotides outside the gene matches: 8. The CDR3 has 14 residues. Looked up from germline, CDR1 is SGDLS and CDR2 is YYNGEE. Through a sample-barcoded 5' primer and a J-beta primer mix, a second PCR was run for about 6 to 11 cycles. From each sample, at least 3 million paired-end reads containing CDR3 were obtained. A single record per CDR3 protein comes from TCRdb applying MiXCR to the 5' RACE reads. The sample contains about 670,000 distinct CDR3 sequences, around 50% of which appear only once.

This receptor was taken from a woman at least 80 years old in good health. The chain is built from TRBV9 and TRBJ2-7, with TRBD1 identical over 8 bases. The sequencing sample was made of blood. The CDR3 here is CASNLQGESYEQYF. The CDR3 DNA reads TGTGCCAGCAACCTACAGGGGGAGAGCTACGAGCAGTACTTC.